A single sample gave rise to the 27 T cell receptor beta chains below, sequenced in a study of blood T cell repertoires in COVID-19. Using immunoSEQ multiplex PCR, the repertoire was profiled, and TCRdb retains in-frame clones only, with some absent. Of under 200,000 clones in the sample, 65% to 90% were seen once. The source material was peripheral blood. The receptors originated from a human donor in a cohort sampled during active COVID-19.

The sample holds one count of this clone. This chain connects TRBV10-1 to TRBJ2-2, with unresolved D. The CDR3 spans 13 residues. The V gene lost 6 bases and the J gene lost 1 base, with 6 bases spanning the gap. Per germline, CDR1 WNHNN and CDR2 SYGVQD (reference sequence). As DNA, the CDR3 is TGCGCCAGCAGATTCAGGAACACCGGGGAGCTGTTTTTT. Protein product: CASRFRNTGELFF.

The rearrangement joins TRBV5-4 to TRBJ1-3, with 9 bases that match TRBD1. The CDR3 is 18 residues long. The V segment lost 4 bases and the J segment 2 bases; nucleotides outside the gene matches: 13. Germline lookup yields CDR1 SGHNT and CDR2 YYREEE (reference sequence). CDR3 sequence reads: CASSIVPGQGTPGNTIYF. As DNA, the CDR3 is TGTGCCAGCAGCATAGTCCCGGGACAGGGAACGCCTGGAAACACCATATATTTT.

The chain recombines TRBV19 with TRBJ1-5, with a weak D call TRBD1 (5 bases). The CDR3 is made up of 16 amino acids. V lost 3 bases to trimming and J lost 0 bases, with 12 bases between them. CDR1 and CDR2 (germline): LNHDA, SQIVND (reference sequence). In nucleotides, the CDR3 is TGTGCCAGTAGTATTAGCCAGGGCCGTAGCAATCAGCCCCAGCATTTT. Translated, it gives CASSISQGRSNQPQHF.

DNA of the CDR3: TGTGCCAGCAGTCTCCGGGTTGCTAACTATGGCTACACCTTC. Protein product: CASSLRVANYGYTF. The chain recombines TRBV27 with TRBJ1-2; D unclear. Trimming took 5 bases from V and 0 from J, leaving 10 bases between them. Germline-derived CDR1 and CDR2 are MNHEY and SMNVEV (reference sequence). The CDR3 totals 14 residues.

This rearrangement joins TRBV19 to TRBJ1-1, with D possibly being TRBD1 (5 bases). Germline V gene lookup returns CDR1 LNHDA and CDR2 SQIVND (reference sequence). The CDR3 covers 13 residues. V was clipped by 5 bases and J by 4 bases, with 11 bases between them. CDR3 in amino acids: CASSLGGGTEAFF. In DNA, the CDR3 is TGTGCCAGTAGTTTGGGGGGTGGCACTGAAGCTTTCTTT.

The V gene is TRBV6-2 or TRBV6-3, the J gene TRBJ2-7, with 8 bases matching TRBD1. The length of the CDR3 is 14 residues. Germline V gives CDR1 MNHEY, CDR2 SVGEGT. Trimming removed 2 bases from V and 1 base from J; junction bases left unmatched: 1. The CDR3 spells CASSYQGASYEQYF. DNA of the CDR3: TGTGCCAGCAGTTACCAGGGGGCGTCCTACGAGCAGTACTTC.

This clone was counted only a few times. CDR3 residues: CASSLGVVGGETGELFF. CDR3 in DNA: TGTGCCAGCAGCTTGGGAGTTGTCGGAGGTGAAACCGGGGAGCTGTTTTTT. The chain is built from TRBV5-8 and TRBJ2-2; tentative D call: TRBD2 (5 bases). V lost 0 bases, J lost 5 bases, and 17 bases lay in between. The CDR3 is made up of 17 amino acids. The V gene's germline CDR1 is SGHTS and CDR2 YDEGEE.

The V gene is TRBV4-3, the J gene TRBJ1-5; D is undetermined. The CDR3 is made up of 15 amino acids. V was pared by 1 base and J by 4 bases, with 11 bases between. CDR1 is LGHNA, CDR2 YSLEER, per germline. DNA of the CDR3: TGCGCCAGCAGCCAAGCCACCGAGACTAATCAGCCCCAGCATTTT. It yields the protein CASSQATETNQPQHF.

This clone was recorded once. The rearrangement links TRBV6-5 to TRBJ2-1, with 10 bases matching TRBD2. This CDR3 spans 14 amino acids. V gave up 2 bases and J gave up 8 bases; unmatched junction bases: 3. Germline V lookup: CDR1 MNHEY, CDR2 SVGAGI. This CDR3 is CASSYGTSVDEQFF. CDR3 sequence (DNA): TGTGCCAGCAGTTACGGGACTAGCGTAGATGAGCAGTTCTTC.

The chain is built from TRBV7-2 and TRBJ2-5; 9 nucleotides match TRBD2. This CDR3 spans 15 amino acids. J was trimmed by 4 bases and V by 5 bases; bases with no gene match: 8. Germline CDR1 and CDR2: SGHTA and FQGNSA. CDR3 DNA sequence: TGTGCCAGCAGCCCCATGGCGGGGGGGCCAGAGACCCAGTACTTC. It specifies CASSPMAGGPETQYF. The variable domain in full, completed from reference TRBV7-2 and TRBJ2-5, reads GAGVSQSPSNKVTEKGKDVELRCDPISGHTALYWYRQSLGQGLEFLIYFQGNSAPDKSGLPSDRFSAERTGGSVSTLTIQRTQQEDSAVYLCASSPMAGGPETQYFGPGTRLLVL.

The chain has TRBV5-1 and TRBJ2-7, with 12 positions matching TRBD1. The germline gives CDR1 SGHRS, CDR2 YFSETQ. The CDR3 covers 17 residues. Trimming at V came to 4 bases and at J to 0 bases, leaving 8 bases not matched to a gene. CDR3 residues: CASSPGQGALSSYEQYF. CDR3 bases: TGCGCCAGCAGCCCGGGACAGGGGGCCCTGAGCTCCTACGAGCAGTACTTC.

The rearrangement uses TRBV10-3 and TRBJ1-2; TRBD1 matches at 9 bases. V trimming: 3 bases; J trimming: 4 bases; junction bases outside the gene matches: 18. The CDR3 runs to 19 residues. The V gene's germline CDR1 is ENHRY and CDR2 SYGVKD. The CDR3 protein is CAISDWIGQGRTPGYGYTF. CDR3 bases: TGTGCCATCAGTGACTGGATCGGACAGGGGCGGACACCGGGCTATGGCTACACCTTC.

The chain combines TRBV28 with TRBJ1-5; tentative D call: TRBD1 (6 bases). Per the germline V gene, CDR1 is MDHEN and CDR2 is SYDVKM. Between the trimmed V and J ends, which lost 5 bases and 7 bases, there was a span of 15 bases. This CDR3 is 14 amino acids long. Here the CDR3 reads CASSEGTGKQPQHF. The CDR3 DNA follows: TGTGCCAGCAGTGAAGGTACAGGGAAACAGCCCCAGCATTTT.

This chain joins TRBV10-2 and TRBJ2-2; unclear D gene. Between the trimmed V and J ends, which lost 3 bases and 1 base, there was a span of 3 bases. The CDR3 sequence is 13 residues long. Germline CDR1 WSHSY, CDR2 SAAADI. The CDR3 DNA is TGCGCCAGCAGTGAACAGAACACCGGGGAGCTGTTTTTT. Protein: CASSEQNTGELFF.

CDR3 protein: CASRAGTVSYEQYF. In nucleotides, the CDR3 is TGTGCCAGCAGGGCCGGGACAGTCTCCTACGAGCAGTACTTC. The chain recombines TRBV6-5 with TRBJ2-7, with TRBD1 matching 7 bases. The J segment lost 0 bases and the V segment lost 6 bases, leaving 5 bases of the junction unmatched. The germline V gene encodes CDR1 MNHEY and CDR2 SVGAGI. The CDR3 spans 14 residues.

The chain has TRBV9 and TRBJ1-5; the match to TRBD1 covers 9 bases. The germline gives CDR1 SGDLS, CDR2 YYNGEE. The CDR3 contains 19 residues. V shed 4 bases and J 3 bases; nucleotides not matched to a gene: 17. The DNA of the CDR3 is TGTGCCAGCAGCTCCCGGGACAGGGATGCGGTGAGTCCCAATCAGCCCCAGCATTTT. Its protein is CASSSRDRDAVSPNQPQHF.

This clone was seen a single time. The chain uses TRBV4-3 and TRBJ2-6, with a possible D match to TRBD1 (5 bases). The germline CDR1 and CDR2 sequences are LGHNA and YSLEER. Trimming stripped 2 bases from V and 4 bases from J, with 15 bases between. This CDR3 has 17 amino acids. The CDR3 sequence is CASSQSPRAPGANVLTF. CDR3 DNA sequence: TGCGCCAGCAGCCAATCTCCCAGGGCTCCCGGGGCCAACGTCCTGACTTTC.

This clone was seen a handful of times. V is TRBV27 and J is TRBJ2-7; 7 nucleotides match TRBD1. The V gene end was trimmed by 5 bases and the J gene end by 6 bases; junction bases not matched to a gene: 16. From germline, CDR1 is MNHEY and CDR2 SMNVEV (reference sequence). This CDR3 has 16 amino acids. The CDR3 sequence: CASSRRTGVTSGEQYF. CDR3 coding DNA: TGTGCCAGCAGTAGAAGGACAGGCGTTACCTCCGGCGAGCAGTACTTC.

This rearrangement joins TRBV19 to TRBJ2-5, with TRBD1 identical over 7 bases. Germline CDR1 and CDR2: LNHDA and SQIVND (reference sequence). There are 16 residues in the CDR3. V shed 5 bases, J shed 3 bases, and the junction held 12 bases outside the gene matches. Written as DNA, the CDR3 is TGTGCCAGTAGTCCCACCCCCGCAGGGGGTAAAGAGACCCAGTACTTC. It specifies CASSPTPAGGKETQYF.

This chain links TRBV18 with TRBJ2-1; D is perhaps TRBD1 (6 bases). This CDR3 has 18 residues. The germline V and J ends were trimmed by 2 bases and 0 bases, with 17 bases remaining between them. The V gene's germline CDR1 is KGHSH and CDR2 LQKENI. For the CDR3, the DNA is TGTGCCAGCTCACCAAGACCATTACAGGGAAGCTCCTACAATGAGCAGTTCTTC. As protein: CASSPRPLQGSSYNEQFF.

This clone was observed a single time. The CDR3 protein is CASSSESRGGRGQPQHF. CDR3 in DNA: TGTGCCAGCAGCTCAGAGTCCCGGGGGGGGAGAGGTCAGCCCCAGCATTTT. This chain links TRBV7-2 with TRBJ1-5; D might be TRBD1 (5 bases). Germline V gives CDR1 SGHTA, CDR2 FQGNSA. This CDR3 has 17 residues. Trimming took off 4 bases at V and 6 bases at J, with 22 bases between the two ends.

The CDR3 reads CASSTPGLAGLNEQFF. DNA of the CDR3: TGTGCCAGCAGTACACCGGGACTAGCGGGATTAAATGAGCAGTTCTTC. The chain has TRBV6-2 or TRBV6-3 and TRBJ2-1, with TRBD2 matching 13 bases. The CDR3 is 16 residues long. V lost 5 bases to trimming and J lost 7 bases; unmatched junction nucleotides: 8. Per germline, CDR1 MNHEY and CDR2 SVGEGT.

The chain couples TRBV7-9 to TRBJ2-7; D is perhaps TRBD1 (5 bases). The germline V gene encodes CDR1 SEHNR and CDR2 FQNEAQ (reference sequence). V was clipped by 5 bases and J by 1 base, with 12 bases between them. CDR3 length: 14 residues. As DNA, the CDR3 is TGTGCCAGCAGCCCGGACATAAAATCCTACGAGCAGTACTTC. Its translation: CASSPDIKSYEQYF.

This clone was seen a few times. At one end the junction does not follow the germline gene, possibly because of a read error. The rearrangement links TRBV7-7 to TRBJ2-5, with TRBD1 as a possible D gene (6 bases). The CDR3 length is 13 residues. Germline CDR1 reads SSHAT; CDR2 reads FNYEAQ (reference sequence). CDR3 amino acids: CASSPGAQETQYF. The DNA for the CDR3 is TGTGCTAGCAGCCCAGGGGCACAAGAGACCCAGTACTTC.

Only a few counts were recorded for this clone. This chain links TRBV21-1 with TRBJ2-2; the table names TRBD2, a call not compared with the DNA. TRBV21-1 is a pseudogene. The CDR3 totals 18 residues. In DNA form, the CDR3 reads TGTGCCAGCAGCAAAGCGGCTAGCGGGAGAAGGGACACCGGGGAGCTGTTTTTT. Translation gives CASSKAASGRRDTGELFF.

CDR3 sequence: CASSPVGEYEKLFF. Written as DNA, the CDR3 is TGTGCCAGCAGCCCCGTCGGGGAGTACGAAAAACTGTTTTTT. This chain connects TRBV3-1 (or the pseudogene TRBV3-2) to TRBJ1-4; unclear D gene. CDR3 length: 14 residues. The V gene's germline CDR1 is LGHDT and CDR2 YNNKEL (reference sequence). V lost 4 bases and J lost 8, with 14 bases in between.

V gene TRBV27 combines with J gene TRBJ2-7, with 9 bases that match TRBD1. V was pared by 4 bases and J by 4 bases, with 8 bases of the junction left unmatched. CDR1 is MNHEY and CDR2 is SMNVEV in the germline V gene (reference sequence). The CDR3 runs 15 residues. The CDR3 coding sequence is TGTGCCAGCAGTTCTTCCGGGACAGGGAGTTACGAGCAGTACTTC. The encoded protein is CASSSSGTGSYEQYF.